Each of the 28 T cell receptor beta chains below was sequenced from the same sample in a study of radiotherapy plus CTLA-4 blockade in lung cancer. Sequencing used immunoSEQ multiplex PCR; TCRdb keeps in-frame clones, though not all of them. Here the sample spans 49,000 or so clones, roughly 76% being singletons. Sequencing was performed on peripheral blood, taken from a patient treated with radiotherapy plus ipilimumab. All receptors derive from a human donor with non-small cell lung cancer who had stable disease on radiotherapy plus ipilimumab.

In its sample, this clone was seen a few times. The chain combines TRBV27 with TRBJ2-7; perhaps TRBD1 as D (6 bases). The germline V gene has CDR1 MNHEY and CDR2 SMNVEV (reference sequence). The CDR3 is 15 amino acids. V lost 5 bases to trimming and J lost 7 bases, with 21 bases between them. CDR3 nucleotide sequence: TGTGCCAGCAGTCCAGCCCCCTACAGGGTTGGTGAGCAGTACGTC. Its translation: CASSPAPYRVGEQYV.

The V and J genes are TRBV6-5 and TRBJ2-5, with D possibly matching TRBD1 (6 bases). There are 14 residues in the CDR3. The V end was cut by 3 bases, the J end by 1 base, with 9 bases between. Per the germline V gene, CDR1 is MNHEY and CDR2 is SVGAGI. CDR3 in DNA: TGTGCCAGCAGTTATTTGACAGGCCAAGAGACCCAGTACTTC. It specifies CASSYLTGQETQYF.

The rearrangement joins TRBV27 to TRBJ1-1; D is unresolved. The germline CDR1 and CDR2 sequences are MNHEY and SMNVEV (reference sequence). The CDR3 totals 14 residues. V lost 6 bases, J lost 0 bases, and 11 bases lay in between. The CDR3 region is CASRMDFVNTEAFF. CDR3 sequence (DNA): TGTGCCAGCAGAATGGACTTTGTGAACACTGAAGCTTTCTTT.

This rearrangement joins TRBV19 to TRBJ2-2; 9 nucleotides agree with TRBD1. Germline assignment: CDR1 LNHDA and CDR2 SQIVND (reference sequence). This CDR3 comprises 16 residues. The V gene end was trimmed by 7 bases and the J gene end by 4 bases; junction bases not matched to a gene: 10. In DNA, the CDR3 is TGTGCCAGTACCTCCGGGACAGGGTTAGTCACCGGGGAGCTGTTTTTT. This translates into CASTSGTGLVTGELFF.

The rearrangement links TRBV6-5 to TRBJ2-2, with D maybe TRBD1 (6 bases). V was trimmed by 7 bases and J by 6 bases, leaving 18 bases between them. Looked up from germline, CDR1 is MNHEY and CDR2 is SVGAGI. The CDR3 totals 15 residues. Here the CDR3 DNA reads TGTGCCAGCACCCTAACCGGGACAATAGCCGGGGAGCTGTTTTTT. Translation gives CASTLTGTIAGELFF.

The gene calls are TRBV5-1 and TRBJ2-2, with 7 positions matching TRBD1. The CDR3 length is 14 residues. The trim removed 5 bases at V and 4 bases at J, leaving 5 bases unmatched. CDR1 SGHRS and CDR2 YFSETQ come from the germline V gene. This CDR3 is CASRARDSTGELFF. The CDR3 nucleotides read TGCGCCAGCAGAGCCCGGGACAGCACCGGGGAGCTGTTTTTT.

The V and J genes are TRBV5-6 and TRBJ2-7; possibly TRBD1 for D (5 bases). The CDR3 extends over 13 amino acids. The V and J ends lost 0 bases and 9 bases respectively, with 13 bases between them. Germline V gene lookup returns CDR1 SGHDT and CDR2 YYEEEE. The CDR3 here is CASSLEGSQGQYV. CDR3 nucleotides: TGTGCCAGCAGCTTGGAAGGTTCCCAGGGGCAGTACGTC.

The chain links TRBV7-2 to TRBJ2-7; tentative D call: TRBD2 (5 bases). The ends were cut back, 1 base at V and 2 bases at J, with 12 bases in the middle. The CDR3 is 15 residues long. The germline gives CDR1 SGHTA, CDR2 FQGNSA. CDR3 in amino acids: CASSLEQRSTYEQYF. The CDR3 nucleotides read TGTGCCAGCAGCTTAGAACAGCGGAGTACCTACGAGCAGTACTTC.

This clone has a handful of counts. This chain joins TRBV28 and TRBJ2-1; 10 bases align to TRBD1. The CDR3 sequence is 16 residues long. CDR1 is MDHEN, CDR2 SYDVKM, per germline. The V gene end was trimmed by 6 bases and the J gene end by 7 bases; junction bases not matched to a gene: 12. The chain's CDR3 is CASRRQLGQGKNEQFF. For the CDR3, the DNA is TGTGCCAGCAGGAGACAATTGGGACAGGGGAAGAATGAGCAGTTCTTC.

The CDR3 bases are TGTGCCAGCAGTTTCGAAGGGGGCTATGGCTACACCTTC. Encoded protein: CASSFEGGYGYTF. The V call is TRBV27, the J call TRBJ1-2, with a weak D call TRBD1 (6 bases). Germline CDR1 is MNHEY and CDR2 is SMNVEV (reference sequence). The V gene lost 3 bases and the J gene lost 4 bases, with 9 bases spanning the gap. CDR3 length: 13 residues.

This rearrangement joins TRBV4-2 to TRBJ1-2; 7 bases match TRBD1. CDR1 is LGHNA, CDR2 YNFKEQ, per germline. The CDR3 extends over 16 amino acids. Trimming at V came to 3 bases and at J to 3 bases, leaving 10 bases not matched to a gene. Written as DNA, the CDR3 is TGTGCCAGCAGCCACGCGGGCCAGGGGGATGACTATGGCTACACCTTC. Protein product: CASSHAGQGDDYGYTF.

The V and J genes are TRBV2 and TRBJ1-2; 8 nucleotides match TRBD1. Germline V gene lookup returns CDR1 SNHLY and CDR2 FYNNEI. The trim removed 4 bases at V and 8 bases at J, leaving 12 bases unmatched. The CDR3 is 15 amino acids. The CDR3 sequence: CASSGLPGTGHGYTF. The CDR3 DNA is TGTGCCAGCAGTGGGCTCCCCGGGACAGGCCACGGCTACACCTTC. Combining the CDR3 with reference TRBV2 and TRBJ1-2 gives the whole variable domain EPEVTQTPSHQVTQMGQEVILRCVPISNHLYFYWYRQILGQKVEFLVSFYNNEISEKSEIFDDQFSVERPDGSNFTLKIRSTKLEDSAMYFCASSGLPGTGHGYTFGSGTRLTVV.

The chain recombines TRBV5-6 with TRBJ1-4; no clear D. V was shortened by 2 bases and J by 3 bases, with 5 bases between the two germline ends. CDR1 SGHDT and CDR2 YYEEEE come from the germline V gene. This CDR3 spans 13 amino acids. The CDR3 protein is CASSLDPNEKLFF. The CDR3 coding sequence is TGTGCCAGCAGCTTAGATCCTAATGAAAAACTGTTTTTT.

CDR3 nucleotides: TGTGCCAGCAGTTTGACAGGGCTTGGCTATGGCTACACCTTC. Amino acids: CASSLTGLGYGYTF. J is TRBJ1-2 and V is TRBV6-5, with 7 bases lining up with TRBD1. The germline CDR1 and CDR2 sequences are MNHEY and SVGAGI. The CDR3 spans 14 residues. V gave up 4 bases and J gave up 4 bases; unmatched junction bases: 6.

V usage is TRBV19 and J usage is TRBJ2-5; TRBD1 matches at 7 bases. CDR3 size: 13 residues. In germline, CDR1 is LNHDA, CDR2 SQIVND (reference sequence). J was trimmed by 10 bases and V by 3 bases; bases with no gene match: 8. Here the CDR3 reads CASSIDSGGSQYF. The CDR3 coding sequence is TGTGCCAGTAGTATTGACTCAGGGGGTAGCCAGTACTTC. The full variable domain, completed using reference TRBV19 and TRBJ2-5, is DGGITQSPKYLFRKEGQNVTLSCEQNLNHDAMYWYRQDPGQGLRLIYYSQIVNDFQKGDIAEGYSVSREKKESFPLTVTSAQKNPTAFYLCASSIDSGGSQYFGPGTRLLVL.

The chain combines TRBV7-9 with TRBJ1-6; D remains ambiguous. In germline, CDR1 is SEHNR, CDR2 FQNEAQ (reference sequence). V dropped 1 base and J dropped 7 bases, with 11 bases sitting between them. The CDR3 length is 15 residues. The CDR3 DNA is TGTGCCAGCAGCTTAGAAGGCCGAGCGAATTCACCCCTCCACTTT. Amino acids: CASSLEGRANSPLHF. The full variable domain, rest sourced from reference TRBV7-9 and TRBJ1-6, is DTGVSQNPRHKITKRGQNVTFRCDPISEHNRLYWYRQTLGQGPEFLTYFQNEAQLEKSRLLSDRFSAERPKGSFSTLEIQRTEQGDSAMYLCASSLEGRANSPLHFGNGTRLTVT.

The chain uses TRBV9 and TRBJ1-2, with 7 bases that match TRBD1. The germline gives CDR1 SGDLS, CDR2 YYNGEE. This CDR3 spans 14 amino acids. The V and J ends lost 0 bases and 8 bases, in that order; junction bases with no gene match: 7. The CDR3 loop is CASSVGQGDFGYTF. The CDR3 coding sequence is TGTGCCAGCAGCGTAGGCCAGGGGGACTTCGGCTACACCTTC.

The chain employs TRBV7-2 and TRBJ2-5; 7 bases match TRBD1. V was clipped by 6 bases and J by 5 bases; unmatched bases: 9. The germline V gene has CDR1 SGHTA and CDR2 FQGNSA. The CDR3 totals 14 residues. As DNA, the CDR3 is TGTGCCAGCAGTTCTCGACAGGGTCGGGAGACCCAGTACTTC. Translating it yields CASSSRQGRETQYF.

The J gene is TRBJ1-2, the V gene TRBV6-5; no definite D call. This CDR3 comprises 14 residues. V lost 5 bases and J 4 bases, leaving 14 bases between the germline ends. Germline V gene data show CDR1 as MNHEY and CDR2 as SVGAGI. The CDR3 loop reads CASSRNIRFYGYTF. CDR3 sequence (DNA): TGTGCCAGCAGTAGAAACATCAGGTTCTATGGCTACACCTTC.

The chain is built from TRBV9 and TRBJ1-2; no reliable D call. Trimming shortened V by 3 bases and J by 4 bases, and 13 bases separated the two germline ends. The CDR3 loop spans 14 amino acids. Germline V CDR1 and CDR2: SGDLS, YYNGEE. This CDR3 reads CASSAPQSGYGYTF. The CDR3 DNA sequence: TGTGCCAGCAGCGCCCCGCAGTCAGGCTATGGCTACACCTTC.

The CDR3 region is CASSQEDRLFSPLHF. The CDR3 coding sequence is TGTGCCAGCAGCCAAGAGGACAGGCTTTTCTCACCCCTCCACTTT. This chain links TRBV11-2 with TRBJ1-6; TRBD1 matches 7 bases. The CDR3 spans 15 residues. The V segment lost 5 bases and the J segment 10 bases; nucleotides outside the gene matches: 11. The germline V gene has CDR1 SGHAT and CDR2 FQNNGV.

V gene TRBV10-1 combines with J gene TRBJ2-7, with D hard to call. Trimming pared 0 bases from V and 5 bases from J, leaving 5 bases between. Germline loops: CDR1 WNHNN, CDR2 SYGVQD (reference sequence). This CDR3 has 12 residues. CDR3 region: CASSESLNEQYF. Written as DNA, the CDR3 is TGCGCCAGCAGTGAGTCGTTGAACGAGCAGTACTTC.

The chain has TRBV6-1 and TRBJ1-2, with a possible D match to TRBD1 (5 bases). V lost 1 base to trimming and J lost 2 bases, with 14 bases between them. Germline CDR1 is MNHNS and CDR2 is SASEGT. This CDR3 has 16 amino acids. The CDR3 here is CASSEGGAGDNYGYTF. The DNA of the CDR3 is TGTGCCAGCAGTGAAGGAGGGGCAGGAGACAACTATGGCTACACCTTC.

The chain is built from TRBV28 and TRBJ2-3; TRBD2 agrees at 7 bases. V lost 4 bases to trimming and J lost 1 base; unmatched junction nucleotides: 2. Germline V gene data show CDR1 as MDHEN and CDR2 as SYDVKM. The CDR3 runs 14 residues. The CDR3 DNA follows: TGTGCCAGCAGTTGGGCGGGGGGCACAGATACGCAGTATTTT. Protein product: CASSWAGGTDTQYF.

CDR3 sequence: CASTSPGQGYQPQHF. The CDR3 coding sequence is TGTGCCAGCACCTCCCCGGGACAGGGGTATCAGCCCCAGCATTTT. The chain combines TRBV28 with TRBJ1-5; 10 bases match TRBD1. Germline V lookup: CDR1 MDHEN, CDR2 SYDVKM. Trimming removed 7 bases from V and 5 bases from J; junction bases left unmatched: 8. The CDR3 covers 15 residues.

This clone has a count of ten or more. J is TRBJ1-5 and V is TRBV5-1, with a possible D match to TRBD1 (6 bases). Germline V gene sequence: CDR1 SGHRS, CDR2 YFSETQ. This CDR3 is built from 14 residues. V gave up 0 bases and J gave up 3 bases, with 7 bases separating them. The CDR3 nucleotides are TGCGCCAGCAGCTTGGGGACAGACAATCAGCCCCAGCATTTT. Translating it yields CASSLGTDNQPQHF.

This clone turned up a few times. The chain couples TRBV10-3 to TRBJ2-7; D possibly corresponds to TRBD1 (6 bases). This CDR3 comprises 12 residues. The germline V gene encodes CDR1 ENHRY and CDR2 SYGVKD. V lost 3 bases and J lost 9, with 12 bases in between. The CDR3 is CAISDGGGGQYF. DNA for the CDR3: TGTGCCATCAGTGATGGGGGCGGTGGGCAGTACTTC.

The chain has TRBV6-6 and TRBJ2-7; 8 bases line up with TRBD1. The germline CDR1 and CDR2 sequences are MNHNY and SVGAGI (reference sequence). V dropped 5 bases and J dropped 4; count of bases not matched to a gene: 10. The CDR3 runs to 15 residues. The CDR3: CASSHMGTGPYEQYV. The CDR3 region has the DNA TGTGCCAGCAGTCATATGGGGACAGGACCTTACGAGCAGTACGTC.